The table lists the clone carrying this TCR beta chain with a count of one. These data originate in a study of cytotoxic CD8 clonotypes in ibrutinib-treated CLL. Generated by immunoSEQ multiplex PCR, the TCRdb table keeps only in-frame clones and is missing some. The sample contains approximately 120,000 clones, around 84% of which appear only once. This CDR3 has 14 amino acids. The ends lost 3 bases at V and 11 bases at J; junction bases unmatched: 12. CDR1 and CDR2 (germline): SEHNR, FQNEAQ (reference sequence). The J gene is TRBJ1-1, the V gene TRBV7-9; TRBD1 agrees at 7 bases. The material sequenced was PBMCs, taken after 24 months of ibrutinib treatment. The source is a human donor with chronic lymphocytic leukemia. The DNA of the CDR3 is TGTGCCAGCAGCTTCTCCGGGACAGTCGAGGCGGCTTTCTTT. Translated, it gives CASSFSGTVEAAFF.